This TCR beta chain was identified during a study of neurological immune-mediated disorders. Study observations and caveats: Among expanded clones, no CDR3 amino acid sequences were shared across subjects, a pattern suggesting private repertoires in all groups.

This clonotype occurred many times. Its antigen is not known. As for the cDNA, it was generated by 5'RACE with 10-nucleotide random UMIs. In each sequencing run, over 180 million TCR-beta sequences were generated from 15-18 subjects. TCRdb itself ran the 5' RACE reads through MiXCR, one entry per CDR3 protein. Of about 24,000 distinct CDR3 sequences listed, roughly an eighth are singletons. This CDR3 comprises 15 residues. V was trimmed by 2 bases and J by 8 bases, leaving 13 bases between them. CDR1 is ENHRY, CDR2 SYGVKD, per germline. The chain uses TRBV10-3 and TRBJ1-6; D remains unclear. Sequencing input: PBMCs. The sequence came from a woman aged 40 to 50 with HTLV-1-associated myelopathy (HAM/TSP). The CDR3 spells CAISERQTQDSPLHF. CDR3 bases: TGTGCCATCAGTGAGCGGCAGACGCAGGATTCACCCCTCCACTTT.